A single sample is the source of the 5 T cell receptor beta chains below, sequenced in a study of blood T cell repertoires in COVID-19 (dated by TCRdb to the early 2020s). Library prep was done by the immunoSEQ multiplex PCR assay. TCRdb carries this immuneACCESS record with in-frame sequences only. Its versions omit some clonotypes, under half of them owing to an unresolved V gene in the studies checked, with the rest unexplained. Within this sample are approximately 89,000 clones, with 85% to 90% of them counted one time only. The ten most abundant clones make up around 15% of the sample. The source material was peripheral blood. The receptors stem from a woman aged 65 to 85 with acute or convalescent COVID-19.

This sequence joins TRBV6-5 and TRBJ2-1, with 8 bases that match TRBD1. The CDR3 covers 14 residues. In germline, CDR1 is MNHEY, CDR2 SVGAGI. Trimming took 3 bases from V and 8 from J; bases not matched to a gene: 6. The DNA of the CDR3 is TGTGCCAGCAGTTATCGTCAGGGGGCGGATGAGCAGTTCTTC. It translates to CASSYRQGADEQFF.

The chain has TRBV27 and TRBJ1-1, with D tentatively TRBD1 (6 bases). The CDR3 is made up of 17 amino acids. CDR1 is MNHEY, CDR2 SMNVEV, per germline (reference sequence). V was clipped by 6 bases and J by 0 bases, with 20 bases between them. CDR3 DNA: TGTGCCAGCAGACCCCCGGGGGGCGCGTACATGAACACTGAAGCTTTCTTT. It translates to CASRPPGGAYMNTEAFF.

The gene calls are TRBV5-8 and TRBJ1-4, with TRBD1 matching over 9 bases. Germline V gene sequence: CDR1 SGHTS, CDR2 YDEGEE. The CDR3 is 16 amino acids. After removal of 2 bases from V and 3 bases from J, the junction contained 5 bases not matched to a gene. In DNA, the CDR3 is TGTGCCAGCAGCTTAGGACAGGGGATGGCTAATGAAAAACTGTTTTTT. Translated: CASSLGQGMANEKLFF.

The chain has TRBV5-4 and TRBJ1-1, with 8 bases fitting TRBD1. The germline V gene has CDR1 SGHNT and CDR2 YYREEE (reference sequence). After removal of 4 bases from V and 11 bases from J, the junction contained 13 bases not matched to a gene. The CDR3 contains 14 residues. The CDR3: CASSLLGDRNGAFF. CDR3 bases: TGTGCCAGCAGCCTCTTGGGGGACAGGAATGGGGCTTTCTTT.

The chain joins TRBV24-1 to TRBJ2-2; D might be TRBD1 (6 bases). The CDR3 covers 16 residues. V was clipped by 3 bases and J by 0 bases, with 10 bases between them. Germline V gives CDR1 KGHDR, CDR2 SFDVKD. The CDR3 sequence: CATSDPGHANTGELFF. DNA for the CDR3: TGTGCCACCAGTGATCCGGGACACGCGAACACCGGGGAGCTGTTTTTT.